A selection of T cell receptor beta chains follows, all from one sample in a study of glioma-infiltrating T cells. TCRdb re-analysed the multiplex PCR reads in MiXCR, keeping a single row per CDR3 protein. In the table there are fewer than 500,000 distinct CDR3 sequences, 35% to 45% of which are singletons. The sample consisted of glioma tissue, nonneoplastic brain tissue, or PBMCs (not recorded which). The receptors here all came from a human donor with low-grade glioma or glioblastoma, undergoing nonglioma brain surgery, or in good health (not recorded which). Both conserved end residues are part of each CDR3. Each record gives: J gene, clone size, D gene, V gene, CDR3 protein, CDR3 DNA. D genes are given only for firm matches. Expanded clones are given a class, and other clones once, few, many or no size at all.

j_gene: TRBJ2-5; abundance: -; d_gene: -; v_gene: TRBV2; CDR3aa: CASSERRHPQETQYF; CDR3nt: TGTGCCAGCAGTGAACGGCGGCACCCCCAAGAGACCCAGTACTTC
j_gene: TRBJ2-1; abundance: -; d_gene: TRBD2; v_gene: TRBV6-5; CDR3aa: CASSYSGTSGITNEQFF; CDR3nt: TGTGCCAGCAGTTACTCCGGGACTAGCGGGATCACCAATGAGCAGTTCTTC
j_gene: TRBJ2-5; abundance: -; d_gene: -; v_gene: TRBV7-2; CDR3aa: CASSPKGREETQYF; CDR3nt: TGTGCCAGCAGCCCGAAGGGCAGGGAAGAGACCCAGTACTTC
j_gene: TRBJ2-6; abundance: once; d_gene: -; v_gene: TRBV2; CDR3aa: CASSEIGLGANVLTF; CDR3nt: TGTGCCAGCAGTGAAATTGGGCTGGGGGCCAACGTCCTGACTTTC
j_gene: TRBJ2-2; abundance: -; d_gene: TRBD2; v_gene: TRBV7-2; CDR3aa: CASSLDGAGTGELFF; CDR3nt: TGTGCCAGCAGCTTAGACGGAGCGGGAACCGGGGAGCTGTTTTTT
j_gene: TRBJ2-7; abundance: many; d_gene: TRBD2; v_gene: TRBV20-1; CDR3aa: CSAREGAGGVFYEQYF; CDR3nt: TGCAGTGCTAGAGAGGGAGCGGGGGGAGTGTTCTACGAGCAGTACTTC
j_gene: TRBJ2-2; abundance: few; d_gene: -; v_gene: TRBV7-2; CDR3aa: CASSSRALTNTGELFF; CDR3nt: TGTGCCAGCAGCTCCCGCGCCCTAACGAACACCGGGGAGCTGTTTTTT
j_gene: TRBJ1-2; abundance: -; d_gene: -; v_gene: TRBV10-3; CDR3aa: CAISGSGYGYIF; CDR3nt: TGTGCCATCAGTGGGTCAGGCTATGGCTACATCTTC
j_gene: TRBJ2-2; abundance: once; d_gene: -; v_gene: TRBV20-1; CDR3aa: CSARRHQSSGELFF; CDR3nt: TGCAGTGCTAGACGACACCAGAGTTCCGGGGAGCTGTTTTTT
j_gene: TRBJ2-5; abundance: many; d_gene: -; v_gene: TRBV6-1; CDR3aa: CASSGRKQETQYF; CDR3nt: TGTGCCAGCAGCGGACGGAAACAAGAGACCCAGTACTTC
j_gene: TRBJ1-3; abundance: few; d_gene: -; v_gene: TRBV20-1; CDR3aa: CSARIGGRDTIYF; CDR3nt: TGCAGTGCTAGGATTGGGGGAAGAGACACCATATATTTT
j_gene: TRBJ2-1; abundance: -; d_gene: -; v_gene: TRBV28; CDR3aa: CASSIKGNLNEQFF; CDR3nt: TGTGCCAGCAGTATTAAAGGGAACCTCAATGAGCAGTTCTTC
j_gene: TRBJ2-1; abundance: -; d_gene: TRBD1; v_gene: TRBV20-1; CDR3aa: CSARAWTGSYNEQFF; CDR3nt: TGCAGTGCTCGAGCCTGGACAGGCTCCTACAATGAGCAGTTCTTC
j_gene: TRBJ2-7; abundance: few; d_gene: -; v_gene: TRBV20-1; CDR3aa: CSARPSYSYEQYF; CDR3nt: TGCAGTGCTAGACCCAGCTATTCCTACGAGCAGTACTTC
j_gene: TRBJ2-1; abundance: -; d_gene: -; v_gene: TRBV7-2; CDR3aa: CASSIRTGRVNEQFF; CDR3nt: TGTGCCAGCAGCATTCGGACAGGGAGGGTCAATGAGCAGTTCTTC
j_gene: TRBJ2-1; abundance: -; d_gene: -; v_gene: TRBV14; CDR3aa: CASSPASGPSYNEQFF; CDR3nt: TGTGCCAGCAGCCCGGCTAGTGGTCCTTCCTACAATGAGCAGTTCTTC
j_gene: TRBJ2-1; abundance: -; d_gene: TRBD1; v_gene: TRBV5-4; CDR3aa: CASSVDRGRGSEQFF; CDR3nt: TGTGCCAGCAGCGTTGACAGGGGGCGCGGAAGTGAGCAGTTCTTC
j_gene: TRBJ2-3; abundance: few; d_gene: -; v_gene: TRBV28; CDR3aa: CASSFLVDTQYF; CDR3nt: TGTGCCAGCAGTTTTTTGGTAGATACGCAGTATTTT
j_gene: TRBJ1-2; abundance: -; d_gene: -; v_gene: TRBV20-1; CDR3aa: CSAPPAPSGYGYTF; CDR3nt: TGCAGTGCCCCTCCGGCCCCTAGCGGCTATGGCTACACCTTC
j_gene: TRBJ2-5; abundance: -; d_gene: -; v_gene: TRBV20-1; CDR3aa: CSPRSSRETQYF; CDR3nt: TGCAGTCCCCGAAGTTCTCGGGAGACCCAGTACTTC
j_gene: TRBJ2-2; abundance: many; d_gene: TRBD2; v_gene: TRBV28; CDR3aa: CASSLWTSGNTGELFF; CDR3nt: TGTGCCAGCAGTTTATGGACTAGCGGGAACACCGGGGAGCTGTTTTTT
j_gene: TRBJ1-1; abundance: -; d_gene: -; v_gene: TRBV6-5; CDR3aa: CASSYSRQSSTEAFF; CDR3nt: TGTGCCAGCAGTTACTCGAGACAGAGTAGCACTGAAGCTTTCTTT